This record covers a single TCR beta chain. Its antigen is not identified. This record belongs to a study of cytomegalovirus exposure and HLA in healthy donors. The J segment lost 3 bases and the V segment lost 5 bases, leaving 18 bases of the junction unmatched. The CDR3 is 18 residues long. CDR1 is GTSNPN, CDR2 SVGIG, per germline (reference sequence). PCR amplification relied on 60 Vbeta primers (plus 13 Jbeta primers). TCRdb's table, derived via immunoSEQ multiplex PCR, lists solely in-frame clones and lacks some. Among approximately 160,000 clones listed, more than 80% were seen once. Donors consisted of healthy bone marrow donors. Overall study findings and caveats: Apart from CMV serostatus, no immune exposure information was available. Later examination showed HLA-associated TCR beta chains had greater clonal expansion than equally common others. The study put 150 or so TCR beta chains on its list as cytomegalovirus-associated.

Source material: PBMCs. The sequence came from a woman aged 18 to 35 in good health and CMV-seronegative. V is TRBV30 and J is TRBJ2-1; 8 bases map to TRBD1. CDR3 sequence (DNA): TGTGCCTGGCGAAGCCCAGGGGGCCAGGCTATCGGCTACAATGAGCAGTTCTTC. It specifies CAWRSPGGQAIGYNEQFF.